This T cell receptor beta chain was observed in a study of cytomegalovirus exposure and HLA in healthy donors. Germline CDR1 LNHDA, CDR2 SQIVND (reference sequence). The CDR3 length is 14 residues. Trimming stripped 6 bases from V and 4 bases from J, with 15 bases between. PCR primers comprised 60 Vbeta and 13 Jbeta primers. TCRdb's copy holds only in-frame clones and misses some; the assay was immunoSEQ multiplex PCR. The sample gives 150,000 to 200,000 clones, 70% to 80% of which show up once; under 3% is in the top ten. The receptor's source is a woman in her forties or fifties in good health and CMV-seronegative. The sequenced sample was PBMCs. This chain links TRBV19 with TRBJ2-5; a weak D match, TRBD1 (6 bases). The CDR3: CASSYAGAGETQYF. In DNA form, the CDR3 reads TGTGCCAGTAGCTACGCAGGGGCGGGAGAGACCCAGTACTTC.